These T cell receptor beta chains were read from a single sample in a study of blood T cell repertoires in COVID-19. Some clones are missing from TCRdb's copy, which holds only in-frame ones; the method was immunoSEQ multiplex PCR. The sample has approximately 210,000 clones, under 95% seen once. The sequenced sample was peripheral blood. Receptors originate from a man aged 25 to 45 with acute or convalescent COVID-19. Each CDR3 is given with its conserved first and last residue. The order of the fields is V gene, clone size, J gene, D gene, CDR3 protein. D genes are given only for firm matches. Clone size, where shown, is once, few, many, or a class for clones that have expanded.

V: TRBV3-1/TRBV3-2
size: once
J: TRBJ1-1
D: NA
CDR3: CASRSRGESTEAFF

V: TRBV27
size: NA
J: TRBJ2-7
D: TRBD1
CDR3: CASSRTTGAALSEQYF

V: TRBV3-1/TRBV3-2
size: NA
J: TRBJ1-5
D: NA
CDR3: CASSQDRVQPQHF

V: TRBV7-2
size: NA
J: TRBJ2-2
D: TRBD2
CDR3: CASSLEAGGSTGELFF

V: TRBV5-1
size: NA
J: TRBJ2-3
D: TRBD2
CDR3: CASKQVAGGLDTQYF

V: TRBV6-5
size: NA
J: TRBJ2-1
D: TRBD1
CDR3: CASSYATGGMGEQFF

V: TRBV6-1
size: NA
J: TRBJ2-2
D: NA
CDR3: CASSEGWGPNTGELFF

V: TRBV28
size: NA
J: TRBJ2-1
D: TRBD1
CDR3: CASSPITGGLYNEQFF

V: TRBV28
size: once
J: TRBJ1-2
D: NA
CDR3: CASSLGGIGYTF

V: TRBV12-3/TRBV12-4
size: NA
J: TRBJ1-5
D: TRBD1
CDR3: CASRRQGVEPQHF

V: TRBV5-8
size: NA
J: TRBJ2-7
D: TRBD1
CDR3: CASSHPQGASREQYF

V: TRBV6-1
size: NA
J: TRBJ1-5
D: NA
CDR3: CASSEERYSNQPQHF

V: TRBV10-1
size: NA
J: TRBJ2-1
D: NA
CDR3: CASSESSASGEQFF

V: TRBV3-1/TRBV3-2
size: NA
J: TRBJ2-5
D: TRBD2
CDR3: CASSQDRGLAGAGETQYF

V: TRBV27
size: once
J: TRBJ2-1
D: NA
CDR3: CASSFSGISSYNEQFF

V: TRBV15
size: NA
J: TRBJ2-3
D: TRBD2
CDR3: CATSGGLAGPTDTQYF

V: TRBV28
size: once
J: TRBJ2-7
D: NA
CDR3: CASRGRTYEQYF

V: TRBV5-1
size: NA
J: TRBJ2-5
D: NA
CDR3: CASSEGRYQETQYF

V: TRBV9
size: NA
J: TRBJ1-4
D: TRBD1
CDR3: CASSASQGANEKLFF

V: TRBV5-6
size: NA
J: TRBJ2-1
D: TRBD2
CDR3: CASSTFGGRVYNEQFF

V: TRBV15
size: NA
J: TRBJ2-3
D: NA
CDR3: CATSSHTDTQYF

V: TRBV5-4
size: once
J: TRBJ1-1
D: NA
CDR3: CASSLGGDGTEAFF

V: TRBV29-1
size: once
J: TRBJ2-1
D: NA
CDR3: CSVVRGISSYNEQFF

V: TRBV2
size: NA
J: TRBJ1-5
D: NA
CDR3: CASSANRVSNQPQHF

V: TRBV18
size: NA
J: TRBJ2-3
D: NA
CDR3: CASSPASVGLGTDTQYF

V: TRBV5-1
size: NA
J: TRBJ1-2
D: TRBD1
CDR3: CASSPTGYYGYTF

V: TRBV6-5
size: few
J: TRBJ1-1
D: TRBD1
CDR3: CASSSTGTVTEAFF

V: TRBV7-3
size: NA
J: TRBJ2-3
D: TRBD2
CDR3: CASSLTRLSGGAGDTQYF

V: TRBV14
size: NA
J: TRBJ1-1
D: NA
CDR3: CASSPTTGMNTEAFF

V: TRBV11-2
size: NA
J: TRBJ2-3
D: NA
CDR3: CASSLVPGLTGTDTQYF

V: TRBV7-9
size: few
J: TRBJ1-1
D: TRBD1
CDR3: CASSMTGDVEAFF

V: TRBV9
size: once
J: TRBJ2-3
D: TRBD2
CDR3: CASSVARGGVDTQYF

V: TRBV4-1
size: NA
J: TRBJ2-3
D: TRBD2
CDR3: CASSQRSGTSGSTDTQYF

V: TRBV9
size: NA
J: TRBJ1-2
D: TRBD1
CDR3: CASSPWDRGPPNYGYTF

V: TRBV4-2
size: NA
J: TRBJ2-7
D: TRBD2
CDR3: CASSSRLAVGGEQYF

V: TRBV3-1/TRBV3-2
size: NA
J: TRBJ1-4
D: NA
CDR3: CASSQDRKNEKLFF

V: TRBV7-2
size: NA
J: TRBJ1-2
D: TRBD1
CDR3: CASTRDREFRYTF

V: TRBV11-1
size: NA
J: TRBJ2-7
D: NA
CDR3: CASSSAVGSYEQYF

V: TRBV27
size: NA
J: TRBJ2-6
D: NA
CDR3: CASRITGGALKAGANVLTF

V: TRBV19
size: NA
J: TRBJ1-2
D: TRBD1
CDR3: CASRNRDRGFFGDTF

V: TRBV5-4
size: NA
J: TRBJ2-3
D: NA
CDR3: CASSLVSGETDTQYF

V: TRBV27
size: few
J: TRBJ1-2
D: NA
CDR3: CASSSVLRGDSYGYTF

V: TRBV28
size: NA
J: TRBJ1-5
D: NA
CDR3: CASSLRNPRPQHF